Each of the 24 T cell receptor beta chains below was sequenced from the same sample in a study of cytomegalovirus exposure and HLA in healthy donors. Some clones are missing from TCRdb's copy, which holds only in-frame ones; the method was immunoSEQ multiplex PCR. The data hold approximately 50,000 clones, with 88% observed a single time. The sequenced sample consisted of PBMCs. The receptors derive from a woman aged 30 to 39 in good health and CMV-seronegative.

The chain uses TRBV28 and TRBJ2-7; D uncertain. Germline values: CDR1 MDHEN, CDR2 SYDVKM. The CDR3 totals 13 residues. V lost 10 bases to trimming and J lost 4 bases, with 17 bases between them. The CDR3 DNA is TGTGCCACCTACTCGCGTCTTGATTACGAGCAGTACTTC. Translating it yields CATYSRLDYEQYF. Variable domain in full (rest from reference TRBV28 and TRBJ2-7): DVKVTQSSRYLVKRTGEKVFLECVQDMDHENMFWYRQDPGLGLRLIYFSYDVKMKEKGDIPEGYSVSREKKERFSLILESASTNQTSMYLCATYSRLDYEQYFGPGTRLTVT.

This clone was seen once. The chain recombines TRBV27 with TRBJ1-2; 9 bases line up with TRBD1. The germline gives CDR1 MNHEY, CDR2 SMNVEV (reference sequence). Germline trimming cut 6 bases from V and 7 bases from J; bases unmatched to any gene: 9. CDR3 length equals 14 residues. As DNA, the CDR3 is TGTGCCAGCAGGAAACAGGGGGCGGACTCTGGCTACACCTTC. Translated: CASRKQGADSGYTF.

CDR3 region: CASSQGGDRKTQYF. The CDR3 coding sequence is TGTGCCAGCAGCCAAGGAGGGGATAGAAAGACCCAGTACTTC. V gene TRBV7-2 combines with J gene TRBJ2-5; TRBD2 might be the D (6 bases). V shed 5 bases and J shed 6 bases, with 16 bases lying between them. The CDR3 covers 14 residues. Germline V CDR1 and CDR2: SGHTA, FQGNSA.

The chain has TRBV6-1 and TRBJ2-7, with 7 bases fitting TRBD2. The CDR3 sequence is 15 residues long. Germline V gene lookup returns CDR1 MNHNS and CDR2 SASEGT. Germline trimming cut 6 bases from V and 3 bases from J; bases unmatched to any gene: 11. CDR3 loop: CASRGGTSGGYEQYF. CDR3 sequence (DNA): TGTGCCAGCAGGGGGGGGACTTCCGGCGGCTACGAGCAGTACTTC.

This sequence joins TRBV10-2 and TRBJ2-1, with a possible D match to TRBD1 (5 bases). The V end lost 8 bases, the J end lost 10 bases, and 18 bases lay between the germline ends. Germline CDR1 is WSHSY and CDR2 is SAAADI. This CDR3 comprises 13 residues. Here the CDR3 DNA reads TGCGCCAGCGCACCTGAGACAGAAGCAGAGCAGTTCTTC. Translated: CASAPETEAEQFF.

The chain carries TRBV6-5 and TRBJ2-3, with D perhaps matching TRBD2 (5 bases). This CDR3 spans 15 amino acids. Deletions cut 7 bases from V and 0 bases from J, with 14 bases between. Germline V gives CDR1 MNHEY, CDR2 SVGAGI. CDR3 nucleotide sequence: TGTGCCAGCAATCGGATAGCGAGGAGCACAGATACGCAGTATTTT. It encodes CASNRIARSTDTQYF.

This clone occurred once. The V call is TRBV7-2, the J call TRBJ2-1; 9 positions agree with TRBD1. There are 15 residues in the CDR3. Germline assignment: CDR1 SGHTA and CDR2 FQGNSA. The J segment lost 9 bases and the V segment lost 1 base, leaving 7 bases of the junction unmatched. The CDR3 is CASSLEQGASGEQFF. The CDR3 nucleotides are TGTGCCAGCAGCTTAGAACAGGGGGCATCGGGTGAGCAGTTCTTC.

The chain recombines TRBV9 with TRBJ2-3, with 14 bases fitting TRBD2. J gave up 5 bases and V 3 bases, and 8 bases lay outside the gene matches. CDR1 and CDR2 from the germline V gene are SGDLS and YYNGEE. This CDR3 is built from 17 residues. This chain's CDR3 is CASSAKTSGRARDTQYF. The CDR3 coding sequence is TGTGCCAGCAGCGCGAAGACTAGCGGGAGGGCAAGAGATACGCAGTATTTT.

The rearrangement links TRBV4-3 to TRBJ2-1; D gene unclear. Germline V gene data show CDR1 as LGHNA and CDR2 as YSLEER. V gave up 1 base and J gave up 7 bases, with 8 bases separating them. The length of the CDR3 is 13 residues. This CDR3 reads CASSQGPQNEQFF. The CDR3 nucleotides read TGCGCCAGCAGCCAAGGTCCCCAGAATGAGCAGTTCTTC.

The rearrangement links TRBV6-5 to TRBJ1-1; D is undetermined. From germline, CDR1 is MNHEY and CDR2 SVGAGI. This CDR3 is 13 amino acids long. V was trimmed by 5 bases and J by 8 bases, leaving 15 bases between them. CDR3 bases: TGTGCCAGCAGTGACCCCAACAGAGCCGAAGCTTTCTTT. Translating gives CASSDPNRAEAFF.

The V gene is TRBV2, the J gene TRBJ1-3; D uncertain. The CDR3 loop spans 15 amino acids. Trimming stripped 7 bases from V and 1 base from J, with 14 bases between. Germline V lookup: CDR1 SNHLY, CDR2 FYNNEI. The CDR3 DNA reads as TGTGCCAGCACTACTTTACGGGGTTCTGGAAACACCATATATTTT. It encodes CASTTLRGSGNTIYF.

Only a few counts were recorded for this clone. The chain uses TRBV6-5 and TRBJ2-1; tentative D call: TRBD2 (5 bases). This CDR3 has 15 residues. Trimming took off 6 bases at V and 2 bases at J, with 14 bases between the two ends. CDR1 and CDR2 (germline): MNHEY, SVGAGI. The CDR3 region is CASSRTSTAYNEQFF. The CDR3 bases are TGTGCCAGCAGCAGAACTAGTACCGCCTACAATGAGCAGTTCTTC.

CDR3 nucleotide sequence: TGCGCCAGCAGCCAAGACATGCCAGGAAGGACTGAAGCTTTCTTT. Protein: CASSQDMPGRTEAFF. The chain employs TRBV4-3 and TRBJ1-1; the D is unclear. In germline, CDR1 is LGHNA, CDR2 YSLEER. The CDR3 is made up of 15 amino acids. V lost 0 bases and J 5 bases, leaving 13 bases between the germline ends.

This chain joins TRBV7-9 and TRBJ1-5; tentative D call: TRBD1 (6 bases). The CDR3 spans 14 residues. The germline V gene encodes CDR1 SEHNR and CDR2 FQNEAQ (reference sequence). The V end lost 3 bases, the J end lost 7 bases, and 13 bases lay between the germline ends. The CDR3 DNA reads TGTGCCAGCAGCTTCAACGAAGGGGGACAGCCCCAGCATTTT. Protein product: CASSFNEGGQPQHF.

This clone was detected only a few times. This sequence joins TRBV5-1 and TRBJ2-1, with D unclear. Germline CDR1 is SGHRS and CDR2 is YFSETQ. This CDR3 region has 13 residues. The V end lost 0 bases, the J end lost 10 bases, and 11 bases lay between the germline ends. The CDR3: CASSLDLRNEQFF. The CDR3 coding sequence is TGCGCCAGCAGCTTGGATTTGCGGAACGAGCAGTTCTTC.

The J gene is TRBJ2-7, the V gene TRBV10-3, with a tentative D call TRBD1 (5 bases). V lost 4 bases and J lost 3, with 7 bases in between. This CDR3 is built from 12 residues. Germline V gene data show CDR1 as ENHRY and CDR2 as SYGVKD. CDR3 coding DNA: TGTGCCATCAGTGCGACAGTCTACGAGCAGTACTTC. Its translation is CAISATVYEQYF.

The chain joins TRBV19 to TRBJ2-7; 7 bases fit TRBD2. CDR3 length: 13 amino acids. Germline lookup yields CDR1 LNHDA and CDR2 SQIVND (reference sequence). Trimming at V came to 4 bases and at J to 9 bases, leaving 9 bases not matched to a gene. CDR3 loop: CASSTREAGVQYF. In nucleotides, the CDR3 is TGTGCCAGTAGTACTCGGGAGGCCGGGGTGCAGTACTTC.

The V call is TRBV28, the J call TRBJ2-1, with a possible D match to TRBD2 (5 bases). Germline CDR1 is MDHEN and CDR2 is SYDVKM. V shed 2 bases and J shed 7 bases, with 18 bases lying between them. This CDR3 is 16 amino acids long. CDR3 loop: CASSLNGGPLPNEQFF. The CDR3, as DNA: TGTGCCAGCAGTTTAAATGGCGGGCCCTTACCGAATGAGCAGTTCTTC.

This chain joins TRBV30 and TRBJ2-4, with 8 bases lining up with TRBD2. The V gene's germline CDR1 is GTSNPN and CDR2 SVGIG (reference sequence). The V segment lost 0 bases and the J segment 6 bases; nucleotides outside the gene matches: 7. The CDR3 is 15 residues long. As DNA, the CDR3 is TGTGCCTGGAGTGTCGTGGGACTAGGGGGAAACATTCAGTACTTC. Protein sequence: CAWSVVGLGGNIQYF.

The V gene is TRBV6-5, the J gene TRBJ2-1; a possible D gene is TRBD2 (5 bases). The V end was cut by 2 bases, the J end by 9 bases, with 17 bases between. The CDR3 has 15 amino acids. Per germline, CDR1 MNHEY and CDR2 SVGAGI. The CDR3: CASSYRELGAGEQFF. The DNA of the CDR3 is TGTGCCAGCAGTTACCGCGAGCTAGGTGCGGGTGAGCAGTTCTTC.

The chain couples TRBV7-9 to TRBJ2-6, with D hard to call. This CDR3 is built from 16 residues. CDR1 and CDR2 from the germline V gene are SEHNR and FQNEAQ (reference sequence). V was cut by 1 base and J by 2 bases, with 9 bases left in between. CDR3 nucleotides: TGTGCCAGCAGCTTAGTGGTGGCAGCTGGGGCCAACGTCCTGACTTTC. Translation gives CASSLVVAAGANVLTF.

The rearrangement links TRBV28 to TRBJ2-7; 8 nucleotides match TRBD2. Trimming took 7 bases from V and 12 from J; bases not matched to a gene: 20. The CDR3 consists of 15 residues. From germline, CDR1 is MDHEN and CDR2 SYDVKM. This CDR3 is CASNPGRGPAMGPYF. The DNA for the CDR3 is TGTGCCAGCAACCCCGGGAGGGGCCCGGCAATGGGGCCGTACTTC.

The chain combines TRBV28 with TRBJ2-7; 7 nucleotides align to TRBD1. The germline V gene has CDR1 MDHEN and CDR2 SYDVKM. The V and J ends lost 5 bases and 2 bases, in that order; junction bases with no gene match: 9. CDR3 length equals 15 residues. As DNA, the CDR3 is TGTGCCAGCAGTCCACAGGGGTTGGGAACCTACGAGCAGTACTTC. This encodes CASSPQGLGTYEQYF. Together with reference TRBV28 and TRBJ2-7, the CDR3 gives the full variable domain: DVKVTQSSRYLVKRTGEKVFLECVQDMDHENMFWYRQDPGLGLRLIYFSYDVKMKEKGDIPEGYSVSREKKERFSLILESASTNQTSMYLCASSPQGLGTYEQYFGPGTRLTVT.

The gene calls are TRBV4-1 and TRBJ2-7; TRBD2 aligns across 8 bases. The CDR3 covers 17 residues. With 0 bases clipped from V and 1 base from J, the junction kept 8 bases outside the gene matches. The germline V gene has CDR1 MGHRA and CDR2 YSYEKL. CDR3 sequence reads: CASSQDPSGGGSYEQYF. As DNA, the CDR3 is TGCGCCAGCAGCCAAGATCCCTCGGGGGGGGGTTCCTACGAGCAGTACTTC.